These 10 T cell receptor beta chains originate from one sample sequenced in a study of CD4+ T cells in melanoma. The data were produced by immunoSEQ multiplex PCR, yet TCRdb's version contains in-frame clones alone and is incomplete. The sample carries around 14,000 clones, under 80% recorded once. The sequenced sample consisted of cells from a culture (not recorded whether cultured in vitro). Receptors originate from a human donor with melanoma.

This CDR3 reads CASSLGTGGIYGYTF. The CDR3 DNA follows: TGTGCCAGCAGCCTGGGGACAGGGGGAATCTATGGCTACACCTTC. The chain joins TRBV7-3 to TRBJ1-2; 11 bases are shared with TRBD1. Per germline, CDR1 SGHTA and CDR2 FQGTGA. The CDR3 sequence is 15 residues long. V lost 5 bases to trimming and J lost 4 bases; unmatched junction nucleotides: 6.

This clone came up a few times. The chain has TRBV5-1 and TRBJ2-2; tentatively, D is TRBD2 (5 bases). The CDR3 is made up of 15 amino acids. Trimming removed 0 bases from V and 6 bases from J, with 12 bases in between. CDR1 SGHRS and CDR2 YFSETQ come from the germline V gene. CDR3 DNA: TGCGCCAGCAGCTTGGAACTAGACGATTCCGGGGAGCTGTTTTTT. Protein product: CASSLELDDSGELFF.

This clone was seen a few times. The V and J genes are TRBV7-9 and TRBJ1-4, with unresolved D. Germline V gene lookup returns CDR1 SEHNR and CDR2 FQNEAQ (reference sequence). V was shortened by 3 bases and J by 3 bases, with 8 bases between the two germline ends. This CDR3 spans 14 amino acids. CDR3 sequence reads: CASSLISPNEKLFF. As DNA, the CDR3 is TGTGCCAGCAGCTTGATATCCCCTAATGAAAAACTGTTTTTT.

V usage is TRBV6-5 and J usage is TRBJ1-3, with D possibly matching TRBD1 (6 bases). V was clipped by 6 bases and J by 0 bases, with 12 bases between them. Germline lookup yields CDR1 MNHEY and CDR2 SVGAGI. This CDR3 is built from 15 residues. DNA of the CDR3: TGTGCCAGCAGAATTGGGGGCACCTCTGGAAACACCATATATTTT. Translated: CASRIGGTSGNTIYF.

The chain has TRBV29-1 and TRBJ2-7; D is uncertain. V lost 3 bases and J lost 4, with 22 bases in between. The CDR3 is 16 amino acids. Looked up from germline, CDR1 is SQVTM and CDR2 is ANQGSEA. CDR3 sequence (DNA): TGCAGCGTTGAGAGTCCGGTCCAATCGGCGCAATACGAGCAGTACTTC. It specifies CSVESPVQSAQYEQYF.

The CDR3 DNA reads as TGTGCCAGCACTAACGCCCCTGATTTTAATTCACCCCTCCACTTT. Its translation: CASTNAPDFNSPLHF. The rearrangement links TRBV6-6 to TRBJ1-6; no reliable D call. Germline assignment: CDR1 MNHNY and CDR2 SVGAGI (reference sequence). The CDR3 sequence is 15 residues long. Trimming pared 7 bases from V and 6 bases from J, leaving 16 bases between.

This clone was seen more than once but under ten times. The chain is built from TRBV12-5 and TRBJ2-7; the D gene is possibly TRBD1 (5 bases). CDR1 LGHNT and CDR2 FRNRAP come from the germline V gene. CDR3 size: 13 residues. Trimming cost V 6 bases and J 2 bases, with 11 bases left between them. CDR3 sequence reads: CASGRTGPYEQYF. Written as DNA, the CDR3 is TGTGCTAGTGGCCGTACAGGCCCCTACGAGCAGTACTTC.

Notes on this clone: The same CDR3 arises from other DNA sequences in this sample as well. The rearrangement uses TRBV7-6 and TRBJ2-5; TRBD2 might be the D (6 bases). The V end lost 2 bases, the J end lost 4 bases, and 8 bases lay between the germline ends. The CDR3 loop spans 13 amino acids. Germline values: CDR1 SGHVS, CDR2 FNYEAQ. The CDR3 coding sequence is TGTGCCAGCAGCTTAAGCGGGTTAGAGACCCAGTACTTC. Residues: CASSLSGLETQYF. The full variable domain, rest sourced from reference TRBV7-6 and TRBJ2-5, is GAGVSQSPRYKVTKRGQDVALRCDPISGHVSLYWYRQALGQGPEFLTYFNYEAQQDKSGLPNDRFSAERPEGSISTLTIQRTEQRDSAMYRCASSLSGLETQYFGPGTRLLVL.

V and J are TRBV2 and TRBJ1-4; D may be TRBD1 (6 bases). This CDR3 is built from 18 residues. The germline V gene has CDR1 SNHLY and CDR2 FYNNEI. The V end was cut by 4 bases, the J end by 2 bases, with 20 bases between. The CDR3: CASSGTASKRVTNEKLFF. The CDR3 bases are TGTGCCAGCAGTGGGACAGCTTCTAAACGGGTGACTAATGAAAAACTGTTTTTT.

V gene TRBV2 combines with J gene TRBJ2-7, with TRBD2 matching over 10 bases. The germline V gene encodes CDR1 SNHLY and CDR2 FYNNEI. Losses at the gene ends were 4 bases for V and 8 bases for J; bases not matched to a gene: 8. The CDR3 runs 14 residues. The CDR3 DNA is TGTGCCAGCAGTGCTACTAGCGGGGCTCTCCAGCAGTACTTC. Translated, it gives CASSATSGALQQYF.